A selection of T cell receptor beta chains follows, all from one sample in a study of T-cell memory formation after mild COVID-19. TCRdb redid the calling of the 5' RACE reads with MiXCR, one entry per CDR3 protein. The table shows 110,000 or so distinct CDR3 sequences, with about 24% occurring only once. Sequences were obtained from PBMCs or a T cell subset sorted from them (not recorded which). Receptors originate from a man in his late teens or twenties who had mild COVID-19 (a few samples of this study predate the infection). Cell type and time point are not known. CDR3s include the opening cysteine and the closing phenylalanine or tryptophan. The order of the fields is J gene, clone size, V gene, D gene, CDR3 DNA, CDR3 protein. D genes are given only for firm matches. Expanded clones are given a class, and other clones once, few, many or no size at all.

>TRBJ2-5|.|TRBV7-9|.
TGTGCCAGTCAGGGCCCGCCCAGGGAGACCCAGTACTTC
CASQGPPRETQYF
>TRBJ2-1|few|TRBV5-6|TRBD1
TGTGCCAGCAGCCCCCGGGACAGTTACAATGAGCAGTTCTTC
CASSPRDSYNEQFF
>TRBJ2-7|.|TRBV27|TRBD2
TGTGCCAGCAGTCCCATGGATGGGGGGGTGTACGAGCAGTACTTC
CASSPMDGGVYEQYF
>TRBJ1-5|.|TRBV15|TRBD1
TGTGCCACCGGGACAGCTCATGGCAATCAGCCCCAGCATTTT
CATGTAHGNQPQHF
>TRBJ2-2|few|TRBV5-1|.
TGCGCCAGCAGCTTGGTGAACCCGGGGGAGCTGTTTTTT
CASSLVNPGELFF
>TRBJ1-2|once|TRBV9|.
TGTGCCAGCAGCCCCACGGCCGGGGGGTATGGCTACACCTTC
CASSPTAGGYGYTF
>TRBJ2-7|few|TRBV6-5|TRBD2
TGTGCCAGTAGCGGGCGAGGGACCCCCTACGAGCAGTACTTC
CASSGRGTPYEQYF
>TRBJ2-3|few|TRBV12-3/TRBV12-4|TRBD2
TGTGCCAGCAGAGGGACTAGCGGGGGAAATCTAGATACGCAGTATTTT
CASRGTSGGNLDTQYF
>TRBJ2-7|few|TRBV7-2|.
TGTGCCAGCAGCTCGGGCAGCTCCTACGAGCAGTACTTC
CASSSGSSYEQYF
>TRBJ1-5|.|TRBV5-5|.
TGTGCCAGCAGCTTGCAAGCAAATAGCAATCAGCCCCAGCATTTT
CASSLQANSNQPQHF
>TRBJ1-2|.|TRBV28|TRBD1
TGTGCCAGCAGTTTGGACAGGATGGACTCCAACTATGGCTACACCTTC
CASSLDRMDSNYGYTF
>TRBJ2-7|.|TRBV14|.
TGTGCCAGCAGCCCGTGGGACGGCAAGTCCTACGAGCAGTACTTC
CASSPWDGKSYEQYF
>TRBJ1-2|.|TRBV4-1|TRBD1
TGCGCCAGCAGCCAAGAGAGGGGGATAGGGGGCATATATGGCTACACCTTC
CASSQERGIGGIYGYTF
>TRBJ2-3|once|TRBV7-9|TRBD2
TGTGCCAGCAGCGACGGGGGGACTCCTACAGATACGCAGTATTTT
CASSDGGTPTDTQYF
>TRBJ2-2|many|TRBV11-2|.
TGTGCCAGCAGATTGATCGCCGGGGAGCTGTTTTTT
CASRLIAGELFF
>TRBJ2-3|.|TRBV6-5|TRBD2
TGTGCCAGCAGTTCGGGAGCGGGGGGGCCCACAGATACGCAGTATTTT
CASSSGAGGPTDTQYF
>TRBJ2-7|few|TRBV2|.
TGTGCCTACAGAGGAGAAGACGTCGAGCAGTACTTC
CAYRGEDVEQYF
>TRBJ1-2|.|TRBV4-2|.
TGTGCCAGCAGCCCCATGGGGCAGGGTGCCCGCTACTATGGCTACACCTTC
CASSPMGQGARYYGYTF
>TRBJ2-2|.|TRBV27|.
TGTGCCAGCAGTTTGGACGGCACCGGGGAGCTGTTTTTT
CASSLDGTGELFF
>TRBJ2-1|.|TRBV27|.
TGTGCCAGCGGTTACAGTTACAATGAGCAGTTCTTC
CASGYSYNEQFF
>TRBJ2-1|.|TRBV9|TRBD2
TGTGCCAGCAGCGTAGCTTTACTAGCGAGCTACAATGAGCAGTTCTTC
CASSVALLASYNEQFF
>TRBJ2-3|.|TRBV4-1|.
TGCGCCAGCAGCCAAGACCCAGGGATTCGCACAGATACGCAGTATTTT
CASSQDPGIRTDTQYF